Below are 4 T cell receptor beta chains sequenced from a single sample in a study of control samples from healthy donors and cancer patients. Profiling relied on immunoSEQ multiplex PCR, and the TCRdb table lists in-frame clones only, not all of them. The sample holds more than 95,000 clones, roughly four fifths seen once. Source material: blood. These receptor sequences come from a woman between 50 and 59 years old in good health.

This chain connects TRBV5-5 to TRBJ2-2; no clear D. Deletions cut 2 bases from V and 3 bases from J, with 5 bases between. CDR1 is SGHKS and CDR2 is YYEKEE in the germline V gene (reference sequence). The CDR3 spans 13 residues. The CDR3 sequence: CASSFLYTGELFF. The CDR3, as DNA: TGTGCCAGCAGCTTTCTATACACCGGGGAGCTGTTTTTT.

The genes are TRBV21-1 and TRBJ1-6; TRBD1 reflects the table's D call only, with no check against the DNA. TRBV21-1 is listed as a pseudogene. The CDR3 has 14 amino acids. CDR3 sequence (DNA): TGTGCCACCGACCTAGGGGGAAGTAATTCACCCCTCCACTTT. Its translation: CATDLGGSNSPLHF.

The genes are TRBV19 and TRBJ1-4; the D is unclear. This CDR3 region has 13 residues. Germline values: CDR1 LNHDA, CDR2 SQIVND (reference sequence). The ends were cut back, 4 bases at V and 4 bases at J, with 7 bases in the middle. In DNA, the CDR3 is TGTGCCAGTAGTACCCAGTATAATGAAAAACTGTTTTTT. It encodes CASSTQYNEKLFF.

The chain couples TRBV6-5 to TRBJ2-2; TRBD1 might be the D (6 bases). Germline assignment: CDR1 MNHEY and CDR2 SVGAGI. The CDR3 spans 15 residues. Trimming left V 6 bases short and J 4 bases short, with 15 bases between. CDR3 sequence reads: CASRDSSVSTGELFF. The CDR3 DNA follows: TGTGCCAGCAGGGACAGCAGTGTATCCACCGGGGAGCTGTTTTTT.